This T cell receptor (beta chain) was captured in a study of T cells in Graves' hyperthyroidism and ophthalmopathy (dated by TCRdb to the late 2010s). Regarding the complete study: Peripheral blood samples were taken at initial diagnosis, before any treatment was given. A discovery cohort of about 96 patients, about 44 with Graves' ophthalmopathy and roughly 59 with stable Graves' hyperthyroidism, was used to find distinguishing TCR V-J signatures. Prospective prediction of ophthalmopathy was tested in an independent validation cohort of 18 hyperthyroidism patients and 15 to 17 patients who later progressed to ophthalmopathy. For training and testing, the 100 or so patients in the discovery cohort were randomly divided in a 7:3 ratio. In about 6 Graves' hyperthyroidism patients, the study also compared T-cell repertoires from thyroid tissue with T-cell repertoires from blood. Once sampling was done, hyperthyroidism patients were given methimazole at a starting dose of 30 mg daily, whereas ophthalmopathy patients were given high-dose intravenous methylprednisolone. TCR Vbeta CDR3 sequencing of 130 to 150 peripheral blood samples (fewer than 45 ophthalmopathy, under 80 hyperthyroidism and roughly 17 progressor patients) is reported in the paper.

The full study reports these points: Sample size was not statistically predetermined, and blinding of investigators to group allocation was not performed. Most expanded thyroid clonotypes (frequency above 0.001) were also found in blood, which suggests that blood repertoires may mirror thyroid immune responses. In validation, the model predicted progression to ophthalmopathy a median of roughly six months before onset, with 70% to 71% sensitivity and roughly 72% specificity. In cross-validation, a model built on a 13 V-J signature told ophthalmopathy apart from stable hyperthyroidism with approximately 90% sensitivity and 81% to 82% specificity, and in testing the same model reached 80%/75%.

CDR1 and CDR2, looked up from the germline V gene, are MRHNA and SNTAGT. From the cysteine through the phenylalanine, the CDR3 covers 15 amino acids. Of all the DNA, just the CDR3 is kept, 45 bases in frame from base 1. V was cut back by 2 bases and J by 5 bases, leaving a gap of 13 bases between them. This clonotype was seen just once. The antigen it recognizes is unknown. Base quality data are lacking; no much larger clone is found one base away. Single-read evidence is weak. Amplification of TCR beta CDR3 regions was carried out from RNA transcripts. A first-round RT-PCR of the TCR CDR3 used the HTBI primer set with the Qiagen OneStep RT-PCR kit. A second multiplex PCR round built the libraries, followed by size selection and purification. Sequencing of the libraries was done on an Illumina HiSeq2000 using paired-end 100 bp reads. The authors processed their data as follows. SOAPnuke was used to process the raw data, removing reads that contained adapters or uncalled bases, had a mean Phred below 15, or lacked an exact match to the constant primer or identifier. High-quality paired reads were merged with COPE v1.2.5, and unique nucleotide sequences were defined as clonotypes. MiTCR v1.1 was used to align clonotypes to the IMGT TRBV, TRBD and TRBJ reference segments. Only V-J combinations with frequency above 0.0001, covering roughly 99% of repertoires, were analysed. A TCS score was defined as the ratio between F50 (clonal expansion) and ExV (chaos), using BLOSUM62-based TCRdist between CDR3 peptides within each V-J. Welch's t-statistics and random forest reduced 450 to 600 V-J features to 13, which were used in a naive Bayes classifier (R e1071). TCRdb's own reprocessing of the public reads used fastp at Q25 and MiXCR and kept productive beta chains. Each entry merges the rows of one CDR3 protein and shows their most common DNA and genes. Clone size and V and J calls follow TCRdb, not the original study. The sample table records about 260,000 distinct CDR3 sequences; 15% to 20% of these occur just once. Under 35% of the sample goes to the ten largest clones.

Moderately to severely active disease, a Clinical Activity Score of at least 3, a NOSPECS grade of at least 4, and a duration under 3 months were present in ophthalmopathy patients. Patients with uncontrolled infections, other autoimmune diseases, pregnancy or lactation were excluded. Diagnoses were based on clinical symptoms, serum thyroxine and TRAb, thyroid ultrasound and orbital computed tomography. PBMCs were separated from under 12 ml of fresh peripheral blood using Ficoll-Paque density gradient centrifugation. Trizol reagent was used to extract total RNA, and RNA quality was then checked on an Agilent 2100 Bioanalyzer.

The receptor was derived from a woman between 18 and 29 years old with Graves' ophthalmopathy. The V gene is TRBV6-4 and the J gene is TRBJ2-1; the D segment could be TRBD2, given 7 matching bases. What was sequenced was blood. The CDR3 reads CASSDMGGLNNEQFF. In nucleotide form, the sequence is TGTGCCAGCAGTGACATGGGGGGGCTTAACAATGAGCAGTTCTTC.